These T cell receptor beta chains were read from a single sample in a study of metastatic and nonmetastatic thyroid tumors. TCRdb re-clonotyped the PCR reads via MiXCR. The sample lists some 40,000 clones, more than 20% occurring once. The sample comprised tumor tissue. The receptors were gathered from a female donor with papillary thyroid cancer or a benign thyroid nodule (not recorded which). Some clones in this sample may be carry-over from other donors' samples. The CDR3 runs from the conserved cysteine through the conserved F or W. Fields, in order: clone size, V gene, D gene, J gene, CDR3 DNA, CDR3 protein. A D gene is named only where the DNA matches it firmly. Only some rows state a clone size, as once, few, many or a class for expanded clones.

clone_size: NA; v_call: TRBV10-3; d_call: NA; j_call: TRBJ1-1; cdr3_nt: TGTGCCATCAGTGATTGGACGACGGTTCACACTGAAGCTTTCTTT; cdr3_aa: CAISDWTTVHTEAFF
clone_size: many; v_call: TRBV12-3/TRBV12-4; d_call: TRBD1; j_call: TRBJ2-5; cdr3_nt: TGTGCCAGCAGCCAAGGACAGGGGAAAGAGACCCAGTACTTC; cdr3_aa: CASSQGQGKETQYF
clone_size: many; v_call: TRBV14; d_call: NA; j_call: TRBJ1-6; cdr3_nt: TGTGCCAGCAGCCCTCTGCCCGGATCACCCCTCCACTTT; cdr3_aa: CASSPLPGSPLHF
clone_size: NA; v_call: TRBV6-1; d_call: NA; j_call: TRBJ2-1; cdr3_nt: TGTGCCAGCAGTGCCGCGGGATCCTTCCGGGGCAATGATCATTTCTTC; cdr3_aa: CASSAAGSFRGNDHFF
clone_size: many; v_call: TRBV15; d_call: NA; j_call: TRBJ1-3; cdr3_nt: TGTGCCACCAGCAGAGATAGTGTTGGAAACACCATATATTTT; cdr3_aa: CATSRDSVGNTIYF
clone_size: NA; v_call: TRBV20-1; d_call: NA; j_call: TRBJ1-1; cdr3_nt: TGCAGTGCTAGCCCTCGACAGGATCTCTCTGAAGCTTTCTTT; cdr3_aa: CSASPRQDLSEAFF
clone_size: medium-sized; v_call: TRBV6-5; d_call: NA; j_call: TRBJ1-2; cdr3_nt: TGTGCCAGCAGTTACGTCAGGGGCTATGGCTACACCTTC; cdr3_aa: CASSYVRGYGYTF
clone_size: few; v_call: TRBV6-2/TRBV6-3; d_call: TRBD1; j_call: TRBJ1-1; cdr3_nt: TGTGCCAGCAGTCCGAGACAGGGGGACCACACTGAAGCTTTCTTT; cdr3_aa: CASSPRQGDHTEAFF
clone_size: NA; v_call: TRBV11-2; d_call: TRBD1; j_call: TRBJ2-1; cdr3_nt: TGTGCCAGCAGCCGCCAGGCCCCGGGGACAGGGGTAGGCAATGAGCAGTTCTTC; cdr3_aa: CASSRQAPGTGVGNEQFF
clone_size: NA; v_call: TRBV19; d_call: NA; j_call: TRBJ1-2; cdr3_nt: TGTGCCAGTAGTATATGGGGATATGGCTACACCTTC; cdr3_aa: CASSIWGYGYTF
clone_size: medium-sized; v_call: TRBV27; d_call: NA; j_call: TRBJ2-7; cdr3_nt: TGTGCCAGCAAAAGATCGGGGAGCGACGAGCAGTACTTC; cdr3_aa: CASKRSGSDEQYF
clone_size: few; v_call: TRBV27; d_call: TRBD2; j_call: TRBJ2-7; cdr3_nt: TGTGCCAGCAGGCGACTAGCGGGGGGGGACTACGAGCAGTACTTC; cdr3_aa: CASRRLAGGDYEQYF
clone_size: many; v_call: TRBV4-1; d_call: TRBD2; j_call: TRBJ2-3; cdr3_nt: TGCGCCAGCAGCCAAGGGTCTAGCGGGGGGGAAACAGATACGCAGTATTTT; cdr3_aa: CASSQGSSGGETDTQYF
clone_size: NA; v_call: TRBV7-2; d_call: TRBD2; j_call: TRBJ2-1; cdr3_nt: TGTGCCAGCAGCGCCTCCGTGGGACTAGCGGGAGGGCCTAAAAATGAGCAGTTCTTC; cdr3_aa: CASSASVGLAGGPKNEQFF
clone_size: many; v_call: TRBV20-1; d_call: TRBD1; j_call: TRBJ2-1; cdr3_nt: TGCAGTGCTAGAGTTAGGACAGGGGGAAATGAGCAGTTCTTC; cdr3_aa: CSARVRTGGNEQFF
clone_size: many; v_call: TRBV4-1; d_call: NA; j_call: TRBJ1-4; cdr3_nt: TGCGCCAGCAGCCAAGAGTATGAAAAACTGTTTTTT; cdr3_aa: CASSQEYEKLFF
clone_size: many; v_call: TRBV29-1; d_call: NA; j_call: TRBJ1-2; cdr3_nt: TGCAGCGTTGAATCCGGTGGCTATGGCTACACCTTC; cdr3_aa: CSVESGGYGYTF
clone_size: many; v_call: TRBV12-3/TRBV12-4; d_call: TRBD1; j_call: TRBJ2-1; cdr3_nt: TGTGCCAGCAGTGACGACAGGGGATTGGGCAATGAGCAGTTCTTC; cdr3_aa: CASSDDRGLGNEQFF
clone_size: few; v_call: TRBV6-2/TRBV6-3; d_call: NA; j_call: TRBJ1-6; cdr3_nt: TGTGCTAGCAGTTTGACAGGTGAACACTCACCCCTCCACTTT; cdr3_aa: CASSLTGEHSPLHF
clone_size: few; v_call: TRBV12-3/TRBV12-4; d_call: TRBD2; j_call: TRBJ2-1; cdr3_nt: TGTGCCAGCAGTTTAAGGCCTAGCGGAGATAACAATGAGCAGTTCTTC; cdr3_aa: CASSLRPSGDNNEQFF
clone_size: many; v_call: TRBV7-8; d_call: NA; j_call: TRBJ2-1; cdr3_nt: TGTGCCAGCGGGTACAATGAGCAGTTCTTC; cdr3_aa: CASGYNEQFF
clone_size: NA; v_call: TRBV7-3; d_call: TRBD1; j_call: TRBJ2-3; cdr3_nt: TGTGCCAGCATCCCCGGGACAGATACTCAGTACTTT; cdr3_aa: CASIPGTDTQYF
clone_size: few; v_call: TRBV19; d_call: TRBD1; j_call: TRBJ1-1; cdr3_nt: TGTGCCAGTGGGGGACAGGGAGGGGACACTGAAGCTTTCTTT; cdr3_aa: CASGGQGGDTEAFF
clone_size: NA; v_call: TRBV20-1; d_call: NA; j_call: TRBJ2-7; cdr3_nt: TGCAGTGTGTTCGCGGCGGGTTACTACGAGCAGTACTTC; cdr3_aa: CSVFAAGYYEQYF